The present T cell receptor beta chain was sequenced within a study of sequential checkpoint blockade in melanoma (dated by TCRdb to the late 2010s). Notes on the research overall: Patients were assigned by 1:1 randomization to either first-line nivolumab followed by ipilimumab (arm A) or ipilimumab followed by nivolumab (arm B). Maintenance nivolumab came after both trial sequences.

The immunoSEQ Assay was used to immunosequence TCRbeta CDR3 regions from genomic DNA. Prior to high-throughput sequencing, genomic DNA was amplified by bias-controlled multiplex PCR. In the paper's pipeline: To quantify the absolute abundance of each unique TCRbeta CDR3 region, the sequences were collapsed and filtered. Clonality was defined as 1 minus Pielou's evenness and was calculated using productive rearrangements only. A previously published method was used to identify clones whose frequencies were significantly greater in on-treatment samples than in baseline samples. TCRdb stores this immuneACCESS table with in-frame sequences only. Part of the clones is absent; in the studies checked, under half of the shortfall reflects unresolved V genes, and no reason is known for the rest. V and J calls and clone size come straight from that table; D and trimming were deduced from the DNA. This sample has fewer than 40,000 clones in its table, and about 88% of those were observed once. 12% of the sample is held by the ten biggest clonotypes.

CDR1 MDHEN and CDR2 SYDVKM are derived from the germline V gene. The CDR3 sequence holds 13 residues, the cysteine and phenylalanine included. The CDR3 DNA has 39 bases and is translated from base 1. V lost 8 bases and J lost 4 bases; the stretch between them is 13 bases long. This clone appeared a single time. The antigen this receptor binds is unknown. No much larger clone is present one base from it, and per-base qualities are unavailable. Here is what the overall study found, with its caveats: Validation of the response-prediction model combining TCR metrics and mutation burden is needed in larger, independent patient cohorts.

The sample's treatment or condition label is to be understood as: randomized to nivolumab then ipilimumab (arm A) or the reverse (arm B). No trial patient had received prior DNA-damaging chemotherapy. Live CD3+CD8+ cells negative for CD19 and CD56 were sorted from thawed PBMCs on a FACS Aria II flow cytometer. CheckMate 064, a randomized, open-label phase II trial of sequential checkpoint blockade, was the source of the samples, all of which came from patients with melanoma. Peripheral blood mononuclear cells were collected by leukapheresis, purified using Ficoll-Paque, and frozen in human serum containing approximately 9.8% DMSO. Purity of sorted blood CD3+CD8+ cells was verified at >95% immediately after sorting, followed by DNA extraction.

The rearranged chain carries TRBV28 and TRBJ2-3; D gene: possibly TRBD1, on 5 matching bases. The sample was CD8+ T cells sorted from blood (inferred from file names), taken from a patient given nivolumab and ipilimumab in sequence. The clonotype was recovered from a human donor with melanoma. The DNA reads TGTGCCAGCGGCATCCCCAGGGCAGATACGCAGTATTTT. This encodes CASGIPRADTQYF.